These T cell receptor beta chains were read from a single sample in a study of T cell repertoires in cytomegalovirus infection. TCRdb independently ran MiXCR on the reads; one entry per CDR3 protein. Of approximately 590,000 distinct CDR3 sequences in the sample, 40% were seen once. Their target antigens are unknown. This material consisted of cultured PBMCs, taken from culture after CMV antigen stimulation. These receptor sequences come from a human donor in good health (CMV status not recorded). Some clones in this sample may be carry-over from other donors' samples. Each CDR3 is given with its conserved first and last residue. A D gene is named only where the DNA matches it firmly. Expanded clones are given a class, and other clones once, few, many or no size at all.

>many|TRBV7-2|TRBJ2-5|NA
CASTRSPQETQYF
TGTGCCAGCACCCGATCCCCCCAAGAGACCCAGTACTTC
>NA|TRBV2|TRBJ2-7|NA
CASSASTITYEQYF
TGTGCCAGCAGTGCGTCTACGATTACCTACGAGCAGTACTTC
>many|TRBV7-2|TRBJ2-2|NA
CASTRTGVDAGELFF
TGTGCCAGCACTAGGACGGGAGTTGATGCCGGGGAGCTGTTTTTT
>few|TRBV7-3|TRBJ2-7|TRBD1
CASSSGQGVSYEQYF
TGTGCCAGCAGCTCCGGACAGGGAGTTTCCTACGAGCAGTACTTC
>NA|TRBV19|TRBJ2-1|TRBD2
CARRLWVGREVHNEQFF
TGTGCCAGACGACTTTGGGTGGGGCGGGAGGTTCACAATGAGCAGTTCTTC
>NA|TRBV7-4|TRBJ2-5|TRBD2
CASSHKLAALQETQYF
TGTGCCAGCAGCCATAAACTAGCGGCCCTACAAGAGACCCAGTACTTC
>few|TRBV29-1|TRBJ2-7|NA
CSGVLSPDYEQYF
TGCAGCGGTGTACTTTCTCCTGACTACGAGCAGTACTTC
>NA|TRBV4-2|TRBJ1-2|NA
CASSQEDTRGYTF
TGTGCCAGCAGCCAAGAGGATACGAGGGGCTACACCTTC
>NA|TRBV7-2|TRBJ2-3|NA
CASSLRWQGQYF
TGTGCCAGCAGCCTCCGCTGGCAGGGGCAGTATTTT
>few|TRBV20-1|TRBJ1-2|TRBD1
CSADPGQKTRYTF
TGCAGTGCGGATCCGGGACAGAAAACTCGCTACACCTTC
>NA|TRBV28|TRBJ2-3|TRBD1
CASSLTEGQVTDTQYF
TGTGCCAGCAGTCTAACCGAGGGACAGGTAACAGATACGCAGTATTTT
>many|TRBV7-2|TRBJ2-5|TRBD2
CASSSFPWASGREETQYF
TGTGCCAGCAGCTCATTCCCCTGGGCCAGCGGGAGGGAAGAGACCCAGTACTTC
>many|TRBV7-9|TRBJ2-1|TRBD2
CALLPGLAGNEQFF
TGTGCCCTCCTACCGGGACTAGCGGGCAATGAGCAGTTCTTC
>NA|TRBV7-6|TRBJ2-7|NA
CASSFLDAAYEQYF
TGTGCCAGCAGCTTCCTGGACGCCGCCTACGAGCAGTACTTC
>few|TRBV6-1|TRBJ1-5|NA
CASSERRSANQPQHF
TGTGCCAGCAGTGAACGCAGGTCGGCCAATCAGCCCCAGCATTTT
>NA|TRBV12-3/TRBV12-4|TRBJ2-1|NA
CASSFVPGEGYYNEQFF
TGTGCCAGCAGTTTTGTTCCAGGGGAAGGATATTACAATGAGCAGTTCTTC
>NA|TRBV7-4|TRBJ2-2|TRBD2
CASAKAGGLAPTGELFF
TGTGCCAGCGCTAAGGCGGGGGGGCTAGCCCCCACCGGGGAGCTGTTTTTT
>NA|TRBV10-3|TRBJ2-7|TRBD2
CAISEVAGGPGEQYF
TGTGCCATCAGTGAGGTGGCGGGAGGGCCTGGCGAGCAGTACTTC
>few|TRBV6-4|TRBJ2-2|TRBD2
CASSPRGAGVATGELFF
TGTGCCAGCAGTCCACGTGGAGCGGGAGTGGCTACCGGGGAGCTGTTTTTT
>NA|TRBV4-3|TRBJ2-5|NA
CASSQERGETQYF
TGCGCCAGCAGCCAAGAGAGGGGTGAGACCCAGTACTTC
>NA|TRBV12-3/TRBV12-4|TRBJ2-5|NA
CASSPYLRAQETQYF
TGTGCCAGCAGCCCTTATCTCAGGGCTCAAGAGACCCAGTACTTC
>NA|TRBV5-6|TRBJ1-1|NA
CASSLWRFEAFF
TGTGCCAGCAGCTTGTGGCGGTTTGAAGCTTTCTTT
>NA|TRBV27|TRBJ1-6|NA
CASSIGVSYNSPLHF
TGTGCCAGCAGTATTGGGGTTTCCTATAATTCACCCCTCCACTTT
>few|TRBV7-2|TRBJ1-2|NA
CASSPPGSWGYTF
TGTGCCAGCAGCCCCCCGGGGAGCTGGGGCTACACCTTC
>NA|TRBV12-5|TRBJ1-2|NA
CASGFGGLYGYNF
TGTGCTAGTGGATTTGGGGGGTTATACGGCTACAACTTC
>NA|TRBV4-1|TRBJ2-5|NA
CASSSRDGKTSETQYF
TGCGCCAGCAGCAGCCGGGACGGCAAAACATCAGAGACCCAGTACTTC
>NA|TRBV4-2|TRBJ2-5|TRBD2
CASSQDTGLAGETQYF
TGTGCCAGCAGCCAAGATACTGGACTAGCAGGCGAGACCCAGTACTTC
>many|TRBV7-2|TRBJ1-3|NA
CASRADSSGNTIYF
TGTGCCAGCAGGGCGGACAGCTCTGGAAACACCATATATTTT
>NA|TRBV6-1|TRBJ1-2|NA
CASRIRGSYGYTF
TGTGCCAGCAGAATAAGGGGCAGCTATGGCTACACCTTC
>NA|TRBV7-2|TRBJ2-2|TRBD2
CASSWTGTSGAGELFF
TGTGCCAGCAGCTGGACCGGGACTAGCGGGGCCGGGGAGCTGTTTTTT
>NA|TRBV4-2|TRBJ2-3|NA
CASSPTTVTDTQYF
TGTGCCAGCAGCCCGACAACCGTCACAGATACGCAGTATTTT
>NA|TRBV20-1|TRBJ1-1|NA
CSARDLTGARAEAFF
TGCAGTGCTAGAGATCTTACGGGGGCGCGGGCTGAAGCTTTCTTT
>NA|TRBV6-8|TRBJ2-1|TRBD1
CASSYNRGSGNEQFF
TGTGCCAGCAGTTATAACAGGGGGTCCGGCAATGAGCAGTTCTTC
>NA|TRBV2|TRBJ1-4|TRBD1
CASNPDRAANEKLFF
TGTGCCAGCAACCCGGACAGGGCGGCTAATGAAAAACTGTTTTTT
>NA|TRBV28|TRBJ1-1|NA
CASSPIRVNTVAFF
TGTGCCAGCAGTCCCATTCGTGTGAACACTGTAGCTTTCTTT
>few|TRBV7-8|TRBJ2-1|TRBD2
CASRMTSGSGNEQFF
TGTGCCAGCAGGATGACTAGCGGGAGCGGTAATGAGCAGTTCTTC
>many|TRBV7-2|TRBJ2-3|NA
CASAPTGTDTQYF
TGTGCCAGCGCTCCGACAGGCACAGATACGCAGTATTTT
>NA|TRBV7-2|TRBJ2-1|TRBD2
CASSPSAGGLGNEQFF
TGTGCCAGCAGCCCTTCTGCGGGGGGCCTAGGGAATGAGCAGTTCTTC
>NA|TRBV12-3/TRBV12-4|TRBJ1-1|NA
CASSLAWGATEAFF
TGTGCCAGCAGTTTAGCTTGGGGGGCCACTGAAGCTTTCTTT
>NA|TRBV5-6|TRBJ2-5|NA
CASSLGVTIETQYF
TGTGCCAGCAGCTTGGGGGTCACGATAGAGACCCAGTACTTC
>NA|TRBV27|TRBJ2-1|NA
CASSLSMSINEQFF
TGTGCCAGCAGTTTATCGATGTCCATCAATGAGCAGTTCTTC
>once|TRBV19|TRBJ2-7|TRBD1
CASGQVGPGSYEQYF
TGTGCCAGCGGACAGGTAGGACCCGGCTCCTACGAGCAGTACTTC
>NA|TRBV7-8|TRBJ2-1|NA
CASSSRAGFSNEQFF
TGTGCCAGCAGCTCCCGAGCAGGGTTTAGCAATGAGCAGTTCTTC
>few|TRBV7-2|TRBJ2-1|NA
CASSLRGGRLRDPSTNEQFF
TGTGCCAGCAGCTTAAGGGGGGGTAGACTCCGGGACCCTTCTACCAATGAGCAGTTCTTC
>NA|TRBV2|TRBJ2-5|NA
CASRTRRHETQYF
TGTGCCAGCAGGACCCGCCGCCACGAGACCCAGTACTTC